The 24 T cell receptor beta chains below were found in one sample sequenced in a study of cytomegalovirus exposure and HLA in healthy donors. A multiplex PCR was run with 60 Vbeta primers and 13 Jbeta primers. The data were produced by immunoSEQ multiplex PCR, yet TCRdb's version contains in-frame clones alone and is incomplete. The sample includes over 150,000 clones, under 85% of them seen just once. Source material: PBMCs. The source of these receptors is a male donor in good health and CMV-seronegative.

The J gene is TRBJ1-3, the V gene TRBV6-5, with 8 bases identical to TRBD1. This CDR3 region has 15 residues. CDR1 is MNHEY and CDR2 is SVGAGI in the germline V gene. The J segment lost 2 bases and the V segment lost 2 bases, leaving 2 bases of the junction unmatched. CDR3 bases: TGTGCCAGCAGTTACGGACAGGGACCTGGAAACACCATATATTTT. Translation gives CASSYGQGPGNTIYF.

The genes are TRBV7-8 and TRBJ1-3, with D possibly being TRBD1 (5 bases). The CDR3 has 17 amino acids. Germline assignment: CDR1 SGHVS and CDR2 FQNEAQ. Trimming took 0 bases from V and 2 from J, leaving 14 bases between them. The CDR3 region is CASSLAVRGWAGNTIYF. CDR3 nucleotides: TGTGCCAGCAGCTTAGCTGTTCGGGGGTGGGCTGGAAACACCATATATTTT.

This clone was picked up one time. This chain connects TRBV28 to TRBJ1-1, with D possibly being TRBD1 (6 bases). This CDR3 contains 15 residues. V shed 5 bases and J shed 6 bases, with 19 bases lying between them. Germline CDR1 is MDHEN and CDR2 is SYDVKM. The CDR3 protein is CASSKGRGRWAEAFF. The CDR3, as DNA: TGTGCCAGCAGTAAGGGGAGGGGGAGGTGGGCTGAAGCTTTCTTT.

The chain uses TRBV2 and TRBJ2-1; tentative D call: TRBD2 (6 bases). This CDR3 is built from 15 residues. V dropped 3 bases and J dropped 8 bases, with 17 bases sitting between them. CDR1 and CDR2 from the germline V gene are SNHLY and FYNNEI. Here the CDR3 reads CASSEEASGGDEQFF. The CDR3 bases are TGTGCCAGCAGTGAGGAGGCCTCCGGGGGAGATGAGCAGTTCTTC.

The V and J genes are TRBV28 and TRBJ1-3; 8 nucleotides align to TRBD1. Germline V gene sequence: CDR1 MDHEN, CDR2 SYDVKM. With 4 bases clipped from V and 4 bases from J, the junction kept 9 bases outside the gene matches. This CDR3 has 16 residues. Written as DNA, the CDR3 is TGTGCCAGCAGTTCCCCGGGACAGGTCTCCGGAAACACCATATATTTT. It encodes CASSSPGQVSGNTIYF.

V is TRBV9 and J is TRBJ1-2; 9 nucleotides align to TRBD1. Germline assignment: CDR1 SGDLS and CDR2 YYNGEE. The junction had 8 bases not matched to a gene; V was cut back by 4 bases and J by 7 bases. There are 14 residues in the CDR3. The CDR3 sequence is CASSLHRDRAGYTF. CDR3 nucleotide sequence: TGTGCCAGCAGCCTCCATCGGGACAGGGCTGGCTACACCTTC.

The chain carries TRBV10-2 and TRBJ2-1; the match to TRBD2 covers 11 bases. The V gene end was trimmed by 6 bases and the J gene end by 2 bases; junction bases not matched to a gene: 12. Looked up from germline, CDR1 is WSHSY and CDR2 is SAAADI. The CDR3 spans 18 residues. The CDR3 protein is CASRQTSGGSGAYNEQFF. Here the CDR3 DNA reads TGCGCCAGCAGGCAAACTAGCGGGGGCTCAGGCGCCTACAATGAGCAGTTCTTC.

The chain joins TRBV28 to TRBJ2-3, with 12 bases aligning to TRBD1. V lost 5 bases and J lost 5; bases outside the gene matches: 8. Germline V CDR1 and CDR2: MDHEN, SYDVKM. This CDR3 is built from 16 residues. The CDR3 spells CASSRPGQGAKDTQYF. In nucleotides, the CDR3 is TGTGCCAGCAGTCGACCGGGACAGGGGGCTAAAGATACGCAGTATTTT.

This clone was seen more than once but under ten times. The J gene is TRBJ1-5, the V gene TRBV19; no firm D call. With 5 bases removed from V and 0 bases from J, the gap between germline ends came to 11 bases. There are 15 residues in the CDR3. CDR1 is LNHDA and CDR2 is SQIVND in the germline V gene (reference sequence). The DNA of the CDR3 is TGTGCCAGTAGTGTCACGACATTTAGCAATCAGCCCCAGCATTTT. Its translation: CASSVTTFSNQPQHF.

The rearrangement uses TRBV7-9 and TRBJ1-6; 11 nucleotides match TRBD1. Germline assignment: CDR1 SEHNR and CDR2 FQNEAQ (reference sequence). CDR3 length: 15 amino acids. V gave up 3 bases and J gave up 9 bases; unmatched junction bases: 4. The CDR3 DNA reads as TGTGCCAGCAGCTTTGAGGGACAGGGGGGTTCACCCCTCCACTTT. The encoded protein is CASSFEGQGGSPLHF.

The chain recombines TRBV2 with TRBJ2-1, with a tentative D call TRBD2 (5 bases). The V end lost 7 bases, the J end lost 6 bases, and 13 bases lay between the germline ends. This CDR3 is 13 amino acids long. Germline V CDR1 and CDR2: SNHLY, FYNNEI. CDR3 residues: CASKIREFNEQFF. DNA for the CDR3: TGTGCCAGCAAAATAAGGGAGTTCAATGAGCAGTTCTTC.

CDR3 coding DNA: TGTGCCAGCAGTTTTTCAGCGGGGGGGCATGGTGGGAATGAGCAGTTCTTC. This gives the protein CASSFSAGGHGGNEQFF. The chain employs TRBV7-9 and TRBJ2-1; 10 bases are a match to TRBD2. V was pared by 6 bases and J by 7 bases, with 15 bases of the junction left unmatched. CDR1 is SEHNR, CDR2 FQNEAQ, per germline (reference sequence). The CDR3 has 17 amino acids.

The chain couples TRBV12-5 to TRBJ1-1, with D tentatively TRBD1 (6 bases). V was shortened by 0 bases and J by 4 bases, with 24 bases between the two germline ends. The CDR3 sequence is 19 residues long. Germline V gene sequence: CDR1 LGHNT, CDR2 FRNRAP. The CDR3 nucleotides are TGTGCTAGTGGTTTGGTACTCGGCAGGGGATATAAGTTTGGCACTGAAGCTTTCTTT. It is translated as CASGLVLGRGYKFGTEAFF.

The chain carries TRBV27 and TRBJ2-1, with 7 nucleotides matching TRBD2. Germline V gene data show CDR1 as MNHEY and CDR2 as SMNVEV (reference sequence). The CDR3 totals 15 residues. The V gene end was trimmed by 5 bases and the J gene end by 4 bases; junction bases not matched to a gene: 8. CDR3 nucleotides: TGTGCCAGCAGTCAAGGACTAGTGTCGTACAATGAGCAGTTCTTC. Translating it yields CASSQGLVSYNEQFF.

This chain joins TRBV7-9 and TRBJ2-7; D is uncertain. The germline V gene encodes CDR1 SEHNR and CDR2 FQNEAQ (reference sequence). V was cut by 5 bases and J by 2 bases, with 4 bases left in between. The CDR3 contains 11 residues. For the CDR3, the DNA is TGTGCCAGCAGCATCACCTACGAGCAGTACTTC. This encodes CASSITYEQYF.

The chain carries TRBV6-5 and TRBJ2-7; 7 bases match TRBD1. Germline CDR1 MNHEY, CDR2 SVGAGI. This CDR3 has 15 residues. J lost 2 bases, V lost 5 bases, and 9 bases had no gene match. The CDR3 loop reads CASSRTRQGTYEQYF. The CDR3 region has the DNA TGTGCCAGCAGTCGAACTCGACAGGGTACCTACGAGCAGTACTTC.

This clone was picked up a small number of times. This chain uses TRBV6-1 with TRBJ2-3, with TRBD2 as a possible D gene (5 bases). The V gene's germline CDR1 is MNHNS and CDR2 SASEGT. The CDR3 has 14 residues. Trimming left V 7 bases short and J 2 bases short, with 13 bases between. The DNA of the CDR3 is TGTGCCAGCACCGGAGCGGCGTTCACAGATACGCAGTATTTT. It specifies CASTGAAFTDTQYF.

This chain joins TRBV28 and TRBJ1-1; D not certain. The V gene lost 3 bases and the J gene lost 2 bases, with 7 bases spanning the gap. Germline assignment: CDR1 MDHEN and CDR2 SYDVKM. This CDR3 region has 13 residues. CDR3 in amino acids: CASSFSINTEAFF. The DNA of the CDR3 is TGTGCCAGCAGTTTTTCCATTAACACTGAAGCTTTCTTT.

This chain joins TRBV29-1 and TRBJ2-1; 9 bases fit TRBD2. V was pared by 1 base and J by 5 bases, with 9 bases of the junction left unmatched. CDR1 is SQVTM and CDR2 is ANQGSEA in the germline V gene. The CDR3 is 16 residues long. This chain's CDR3 is CSVEGLYAGGDNEQFF. CDR3 nucleotide sequence: TGCAGCGTTGAAGGCCTCTATGCGGGAGGGGACAATGAGCAGTTCTTC.

V is TRBV9 and J is TRBJ2-1, with TRBD2 matching 11 bases. The CDR3 loop spans 16 amino acids. V lost 3 bases and J lost 8; bases outside the gene matches: 10. Germline CDR1 reads SGDLS; CDR2 reads YYNGEE. The CDR3 region has the DNA TGTGCCAGCAGCGCCCTTCTAGCGGGAGGCCGCGATGAGCAGTTCTTC. Residues: CASSALLAGGRDEQFF.

The J gene is TRBJ1-1, the V gene TRBV4-2, with 7 bases lining up with TRBD1. From germline, CDR1 is LGHNA and CDR2 YNFKEQ. The CDR3 extends over 14 amino acids. V gave up 4 bases and J gave up 1 base; unmatched junction bases: 3. CDR3: CASSPRTGNTEAFF. The CDR3 nucleotides are TGTGCCAGCAGCCCCCGGACAGGGAACACTGAAGCTTTCTTT.

This chain links TRBV19 with TRBJ1-3, with 9 nucleotides matching TRBD1. The ends lost 7 bases at V and 8 bases at J; junction bases unmatched: 9. CDR1 and CDR2 from the germline V gene are LNHDA and SQIVND (reference sequence). The CDR3 runs to 14 residues. The CDR3 sequence is CASTTTGGGDTIYF. CDR3 coding DNA: TGTGCCAGTACCACCACAGGGGGCGGCGACACCATATATTTT.

The chain links TRBV5-8 to TRBJ2-3; a possible D gene is TRBD2 (5 bases). The V gene's germline CDR1 is SGHTS and CDR2 YDEGEE. The CDR3 is made up of 10 amino acids. Trimming left V 7 bases short and J 7 bases short, with 7 bases between. CDR3 sequence reads: CASPGNTQYF. As DNA, the CDR3 is TGTGCCAGCCCGGGAAATACGCAGTATTTT.

Comments on this clone: Other DNA sequences from this sample encode an identical CDR3 as well. This rearrangement joins TRBV9 to TRBJ2-7, with D uncertain. This CDR3 has 13 residues. With 1 base removed from V and 0 bases from J, the gap between germline ends came to 5 bases. Per the germline V gene, CDR1 is SGDLS and CDR2 is YYNGEE. The CDR3, as DNA: TGTGCCAGCAGCGTATCCTACTCCTACGAGCAGTACTTC. Translated: CASSVSYSYEQYF.